The 18 T cell receptor beta chains below were found in one sample sequenced in a study of T-cell reconstitution after alpha-beta-depleted transplantation in children. Unique molecular identifiers were used in preparing the TCRbeta library. TCRdb re-derived calls from the PCR reads in MiXCR, one entry per CDR3 protein. The sample has some 600,000 distinct CDR3 sequences; 10% to 15% are singletons. Sequenced here: PBMCs, mostly from graft donor cells, sampled 360 days after TCRalphabeta/CD19-depleted stem cell transplant. The receptors were gathered from a male patient younger than 18 who had a stem cell transplant for acute myeloid leukemia, so the T cells may come from the graft donor.

In this sample, this clonotype turned up a few times. V and J are TRBV30 and TRBJ2-7, with a tentative D call TRBD2 (6 bases). V shed 5 bases and J shed 1 base, with 18 bases lying between them. This CDR3 contains 15 residues. Germline lookup yields CDR1 GTSNPN and CDR2 SVGIG (reference sequence). The CDR3: CAWARRDSVSYEQYF. DNA of the CDR3: TGTGCCTGGGCCCGCCGGGACTCCGTTTCCTACGAGCAGTACTTC.

This clonotype has a handful of counts. The rearrangement uses TRBV24-1 and TRBJ2-7; 8 bases map to TRBD1. CDR1 is KGHDR, CDR2 SFDVKD, per germline. V lost 5 bases and J lost 3; bases outside the gene matches: 2. This CDR3 has 13 amino acids. The CDR3 sequence is CATSAGQGYEQYF. The DNA for the CDR3 is TGTGCCACCAGTGCAGGACAGGGCTACGAGCAGTACTTC.

At least ten counts were recorded for this clonotype. V usage is TRBV4-3 and J usage is TRBJ2-7, with 8 bases identical to TRBD1. The CDR3 is made up of 15 amino acids. Germline V CDR1 and CDR2: LGHNA, YSLEER. J was trimmed by 0 bases and V by 1 base; bases with no gene match: 2. CDR3 DNA: TGCGCCAGCAGCCAAGGACAGGGGTACTCCTACGAGCAGTACTTC. It encodes CASSQGQGYSYEQYF.

This clonotype was detected a few times. A much larger clone is a single base away; this may be a read error. This sequence joins TRBV5-6 and TRBJ1-1; D remains unclear. V shed 2 bases and J shed 1 base, with 6 bases lying between them. CDR1 is SGHDT and CDR2 is YYEEEE in the germline V gene. CDR3 length equals 13 residues. CDR3 nucleotides: TGTGCCAGCAGCTTCGGGAGGAACACTGAAGCTTTCTTT. Protein sequence: CASSFGRNTEAFF.

The chain couples TRBV6-2 or TRBV6-3 to TRBJ2-1; 10 bases align to TRBD2. Losses at the gene ends were 5 bases for V and 7 bases for J; bases not matched to a gene: 8. The CDR3 totals 15 residues. Germline V CDR1 and CDR2: MNHEY, SVGEGT. The chain's CDR3 is CASSPATSGVNEQFF. In DNA form, the CDR3 reads TGTGCCAGCAGTCCCGCTACTAGCGGGGTTAATGAGCAGTTCTTC.

This clonotype showed up just a few times. The chain is built from TRBV6-5 and TRBJ2-1; 8 bases fit TRBD2. There are 17 residues in the CDR3. Germline CDR1 MNHEY, CDR2 SVGAGI. The V and J ends lost 0 bases and 7 bases, in that order; junction bases with no gene match: 11. The CDR3 loop reads CASSYSIPGGIHNEQFF. In DNA form, the CDR3 reads TGTGCCAGCAGTTACTCGATACCGGGAGGGATCCATAATGAGCAGTTCTTC.

The V gene is TRBV5-1, the J gene TRBJ2-2; TRBD1 matches at 9 bases. V was pared by 4 bases and J by 4 bases, with 2 bases of the junction left unmatched. Germline V lookup: CDR1 SGHRS, CDR2 YFSETQ. CDR3 length: 14 amino acids. The CDR3: CASSRTGVTGELFF. In DNA form, the CDR3 reads TGCGCCAGCAGCCGGACAGGGGTCACCGGGGAGCTGTTTTTT.

This clonotype turned up a few times. This sequence joins TRBV5-1 and TRBJ2-5, with 14 bases aligning to TRBD2. Germline CDR1 SGHRS, CDR2 YFSETQ. Trimming cost V 3 bases and J 1 base; bases outside gene matches: 5. The CDR3 totals 17 residues. CDR3: CASSSGLAGGRQETQYF. CDR3 nucleotide sequence: TGCGCCAGCAGCTCTGGACTAGCGGGAGGACGCCAAGAGACCCAGTACTTC.

This clonotype was seen at least ten times. CDR3 nucleotide sequence: TGTGCCAGCAGTTTAGTAGCGGGAGGAGGCTACAATGAGCAGTTCTTC. Translation gives CASSLVAGGGYNEQFF. V is TRBV12-3 or TRBV12-4 and J is TRBJ2-1; 10 nucleotides match TRBD2. After removal of 1 base from V and 3 bases from J, the junction contained 3 bases not matched to a gene. This CDR3 spans 16 amino acids.

This clonotype was detected a few times. The genes are TRBV20-1 and TRBJ2-7, with D perhaps TRBD2 (6 bases). The CDR3 loop spans 14 amino acids. Germline CDR1 and CDR2: DFQATT and SNEGSKA (reference sequence). The V gene lost 0 bases and the J gene lost 2 bases, with 11 bases spanning the gap. Written as DNA, the CDR3 is TGCAGTGCTAGAGAGGCGGGGCCTACCTACGAGCAGTACTTC. Translation gives CSAREAGPTYEQYF.

This clonotype was detected ten times or more. The chain carries TRBV29-1 and TRBJ2-3; D possibly corresponds to TRBD1 (6 bases). The CDR3 is 12 residues long. Germline V gene sequence: CDR1 SQVTM, CDR2 ANQGSEA. Trimming removed 1 base at V and 6 bases at J, with 8 bases between. CDR3 bases: TGCAGCGTTGAAGCAGGGGCCGATACGCAGTATTTT. This gives the protein CSVEAGADTQYF.

The chain carries TRBV24-1 and TRBJ1-1; 7 nucleotides line up with TRBD1. CDR3 length: 16 amino acids. Germline values: CDR1 KGHDR, CDR2 SFDVKD. With V trimmed by 5 bases and J by 0 bases, 8 bases remained unmatched. The CDR3 DNA sequence: TGTGCCACCAGTGCCCTCTTGCAGGGGGTGAACACTGAAGCTTTCTTT. Its protein product is CATSALLQGVNTEAFF.

This clonotype was seen only a few times. This rearrangement joins TRBV20-1 to TRBJ2-6; no clear D gene. The V end was cut by 4 bases, the J end by 2 bases, with 3 bases between. The CDR3 consists of 12 residues. CDR1 DFQATT and CDR2 SNEGSKA come from the germline V gene (reference sequence). CDR3 nucleotides: TGCAGTGCTAATGCTGGGGCCAACGTCCTGACTTTC. Translating gives CSANAGANVLTF.

This chain connects TRBV25-1 to TRBJ2-7; 9 bases fit TRBD2. With V trimmed by 4 bases and J by 3 bases, 13 bases remained unmatched. The CDR3 runs 17 residues. CDR1 and CDR2 (germline): MGHDK, SYGVNS. The CDR3 region has the DNA TGTGCCAGCAGTGTCACCCGAGGTGCGGGAGGGATCTACGAGCAGTACTTC. Translated: CASSVTRGAGGIYEQYF.

This clonotype was observed a handful of times. The chain recombines TRBV20-1 with TRBJ2-3, with unresolved D. This CDR3 is built from 12 residues. V was shortened by 4 bases and J by 3 bases, with 8 bases between the two germline ends. Germline V gene data show CDR1 as DFQATT and CDR2 as SNEGSKA (reference sequence). CDR3 coding DNA: TGCAGTGCTACCCAAATTACAGATACGCAGTATTTT. The encoded protein is CSATQITDTQYF.

This clonotype showed up many times. V is TRBV10-3 and J is TRBJ2-5, with a tentative D call TRBD1 (6 bases). The CDR3 contains 13 residues. Trimming shortened V by 9 bases and J by 5 bases, and 16 bases separated the two germline ends. Germline V CDR1 and CDR2: ENHRY, SYGVKD. CDR3 DNA: TGTGCCATTCAGGGGACCCTGAGGGAGACCCAGTACTTC. Translation: CAIQGTLRETQYF.

V and J are TRBV28 and TRBJ2-7; tentative D call: TRBD2 (6 bases). Trimming took 6 bases from V and 5 from J, leaving 17 bases between them. The germline V gene encodes CDR1 MDHEN and CDR2 SYDVKM. The length of the CDR3 is 14 residues. The CDR3: CASSPGGNLDEQYF. In DNA form, the CDR3 reads TGTGCCAGCAGCCCTGGCGGGAACCTCGACGAGCAGTACTTC.

This clonotype turned up a few times. The chain has TRBV29-1 and TRBJ1-1; maybe TRBD1 (5 bases). Looked up from germline, CDR1 is SQVTM and CDR2 is ANQGSEA. CDR3 length: 12 residues. The V end lost 7 bases, the J end lost 1 base, and 10 bases lay between the germline ends. The chain's CDR3 is CSGGGKNTEAFF. For the CDR3, the DNA is TGCAGCGGGGGGGGGAAGAACACTGAAGCTTTCTTT.